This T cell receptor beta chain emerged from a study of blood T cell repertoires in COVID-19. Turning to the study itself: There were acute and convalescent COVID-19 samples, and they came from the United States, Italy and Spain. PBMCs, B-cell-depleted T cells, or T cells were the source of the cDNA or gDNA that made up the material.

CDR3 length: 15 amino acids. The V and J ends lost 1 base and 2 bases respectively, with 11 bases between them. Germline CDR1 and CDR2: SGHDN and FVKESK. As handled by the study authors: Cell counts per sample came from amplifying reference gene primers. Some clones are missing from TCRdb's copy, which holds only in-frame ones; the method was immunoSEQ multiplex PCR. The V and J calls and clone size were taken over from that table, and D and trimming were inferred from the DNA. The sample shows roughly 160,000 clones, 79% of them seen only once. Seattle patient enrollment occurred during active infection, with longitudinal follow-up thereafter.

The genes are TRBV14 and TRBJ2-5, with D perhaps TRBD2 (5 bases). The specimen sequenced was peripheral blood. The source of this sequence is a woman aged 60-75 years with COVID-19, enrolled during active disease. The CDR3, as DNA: TGTGCCAGCAGCCAAGTTCGAGGGCCACAAGAGACCCAGTACTTC. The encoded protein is CASSQVRGPQETQYF.